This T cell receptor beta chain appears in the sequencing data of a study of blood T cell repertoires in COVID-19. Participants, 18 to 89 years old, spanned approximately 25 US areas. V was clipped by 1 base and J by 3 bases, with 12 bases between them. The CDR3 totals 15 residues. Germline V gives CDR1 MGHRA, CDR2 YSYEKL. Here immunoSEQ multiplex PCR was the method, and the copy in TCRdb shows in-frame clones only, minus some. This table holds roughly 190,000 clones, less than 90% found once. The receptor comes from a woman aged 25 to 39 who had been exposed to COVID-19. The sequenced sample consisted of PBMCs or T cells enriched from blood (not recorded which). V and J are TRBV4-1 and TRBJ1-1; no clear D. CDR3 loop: CASSQAVVRDTEAFF. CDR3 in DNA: TGCGCCAGCAGCCAAGCGGTGGTGAGAGACACTGAAGCTTTCTTT.